One and the same sample provided the 19 T cell receptor beta chains below, sequenced in a study of blood T cell repertoires in COVID-19 (dated by TCRdb to about 2020). Library method: the immunoSEQ multiplex PCR assay. Entries here come from immuneACCESS through TCRdb and include only in-frame sequences with V and J called. Some clones fail to appear in such tables; in the studies checked, an unresolved V gene covers under half of the shortfall, and the cause of the remainder is unknown. This sample holds 150,000 to 200,000 clones; approximately 87% were observed only once. The biggest ten clones account for roughly 4.5% of the sample. The sequenced material came from PBMCs or T cells enriched from blood (not recorded which). The receptors originated from a woman aged 50 to 60 who had recovered from COVID-19.

Concerning this clone: Other DNA sequences in the same sample also yield this CDR3. V and J are TRBV28 and TRBJ1-2; D is unresolved. Per germline, CDR1 MDHEN and CDR2 SYDVKM. This CDR3 spans 11 amino acids. Trimming took 8 bases from V and 2 from J, leaving 6 bases between them. The CDR3 spells CASGLNYGYTF. The CDR3 DNA sequence: TGTGCCAGCGGACTGAACTATGGCTACACCTTC.

The sample holds one count of this clone. The chain is built from TRBV28 and TRBJ1-4, with no clear D. Germline V CDR1 and CDR2: MDHEN, SYDVKM. With 6 bases removed from V and 0 bases from J, the gap between germline ends came to 11 bases. The CDR3 spans 15 residues. For the CDR3, the DNA is TGTGCCAGCAGCACGGACGGGGCAACTAATGAAAAACTGTTTTTT. This sequence encodes CASSTDGATNEKLFF.

This clone has just a few counts. V usage is TRBV11-2 and J usage is TRBJ1-5; TRBD1 is a possible D gene (5 bases). This CDR3 spans 14 amino acids. Trimming removed 1 base at V and 6 bases at J, with 10 bases between. The germline V gene encodes CDR1 SGHAT and CDR2 FQNNGV. CDR3 sequence: CASSLVGEGQPQHF. CDR3 bases: TGTGCCAGCAGCTTAGTGGGGGAGGGTCAGCCCCAGCATTTT.

This sequence joins TRBV4-3 and TRBJ2-1, with TRBD2 matching over 8 bases. Germline V gene sequence: CDR1 LGHNA, CDR2 YSLEER. V gave up 0 bases and J gave up 10 bases; unmatched junction bases: 11. The CDR3 runs 16 residues. CDR3 bases: TGCGCCAGCAGCCAAGATCCGAAAAGCGGGGGATTCGAGCAGTTCTTC. Protein product: CASSQDPKSGGFEQFF.

This clone was detected only once. The rearrangement joins TRBV4-1 to TRBJ1-5; TRBD1 might be the D (5 bases). Germline values: CDR1 MGHRA, CDR2 YSYEKL. V was clipped by 3 bases and J by 7 bases, with 19 bases between them. This CDR3 is 16 amino acids long. CDR3 residues: CASSHGTEGRSQPQHF. CDR3 sequence (DNA): TGCGCCAGCAGCCATGGGACGGAGGGAAGAAGCCAGCCCCAGCATTTT.

The rearrangement links TRBV19 to TRBJ1-1; D gene ambiguous. The V gene's germline CDR1 is LNHDA and CDR2 SQIVND (reference sequence). Trimming removed 3 bases from V and 6 bases from J, with 8 bases in between. The CDR3 is made up of 12 amino acids. The CDR3 loop is CASSIEGAEAFF. Here the CDR3 DNA reads TGTGCCAGTAGTATCGAGGGCGCTGAAGCTTTCTTT.

This chain links TRBV4-1 with TRBJ2-2, with 9 positions matching TRBD1. Germline lookup yields CDR1 MGHRA and CDR2 YSYEKL. This CDR3 has 15 residues. V was clipped by 4 bases and J by 3 bases; unmatched bases: 3. CDR3 amino acids: CASSRRDRDTGELFF. As DNA, the CDR3 is TGCGCCAGCAGCCGCCGGGACAGGGACACCGGGGAGCTGTTTTTT.

The rearrangement links TRBV4-1 to TRBJ1-3; no firm D call. Germline-derived CDR1 and CDR2 are MGHRA and YSYEKL. V lost 4 bases, J lost 9 bases, and 10 bases lay in between. This CDR3 comprises 12 residues. CDR3 protein: CASSPRGGTIYF. CDR3 sequence (DNA): TGCGCCAGCAGCCCCCGGGGTGGCACCATATATTTT.

The rearrangement links TRBV2 to TRBJ2-2; 8 bases are shared with TRBD1. Germline V gene data show CDR1 as SNHLY and CDR2 as FYNNEI. J gave up 7 bases and V 6 bases, and 10 bases lay outside the gene matches. CDR3 length equals 15 residues. CDR3 sequence reads: CASSPRTGTGGELFF. DNA for the CDR3: TGTGCCAGCAGCCCTAGGACAGGGACGGGCGGGGAGCTGTTTTTT.

This clone was observed once. The chain links TRBV9 to TRBJ1-1, with D unclear. CDR3 length: 23 residues. The V gene lost 0 bases and the J gene lost 1 base, with 34 bases spanning the gap. CDR1 is SGDLS, CDR2 YYNGEE, per germline. CDR3 residues: CASSVGGSKPMGGPERRNTEAFF. CDR3 sequence (DNA): TGTGCCAGCAGCGTAGGAGGGTCTAAACCCATGGGAGGTCCCGAAAGGAGGAACACTGAAGCTTTCTTT.

The rearrangement links TRBV14 to TRBJ2-2; D might be TRBD2 (6 bases). Germline CDR1 and CDR2: SGHDN and FVKESK. V gave up 4 bases and J gave up 1 base, with 10 bases separating them. CDR3 size: 15 residues. The CDR3 is CASSLGLLNTGELFF. CDR3 sequence (DNA): TGTGCCAGCAGCCTCGGACTACTGAACACCGGGGAGCTGTTTTTT.

The chain combines TRBV7-8 with TRBJ1-5; a possible D gene is TRBD1 (6 bases). Deletions cut 5 bases from V and 4 bases from J, with 9 bases between. This CDR3 is 13 amino acids long. Germline V gene sequence: CDR1 SGHVS, CDR2 FQNEAQ. CDR3 sequence reads: CASSPRGNQPQHF. In nucleotides, the CDR3 is TGTGCCAGCAGCCCAAGGGGGAATCAGCCCCAGCATTTT. The complete variable domain, with remaining parts taken from reference TRBV7-8 and TRBJ1-5, reads GAGVSQSPRYKVAKRGQDVALRCDPISGHVSLFWYQQALGQGPEFLTYFQNEAQLDKSGLPSDRFFAERPEGSVSTLKIQRTQQEDSAVYLCASSPRGNQPQHFGDGTRLSIL.

The chain carries TRBV11-2 and TRBJ1-4; 7 bases match TRBD1. The V gene end was trimmed by 4 bases and the J gene end by 3 bases; junction bases not matched to a gene: 5. CDR1 is SGHAT, CDR2 FQNNGV, per germline. This CDR3 is 15 amino acids long. For the CDR3, the DNA is TGTGCCAGCAGCTACCAGGGGGGATCTAATGAAAAACTGTTTTTT. This translates into CASSYQGGSNEKLFF.

V is TRBV5-1 and J is TRBJ2-1, with a weak D call TRBD2 (6 bases). Deletions cut 4 bases from V and 5 bases from J, with 19 bases between. Germline-derived CDR1 and CDR2 are SGHRS and YFSETQ. CDR3 length equals 16 residues. The CDR3 coding sequence is TGCGCCAGCAGCGCCTCCGGGCTAGCGTTCGACAATGAGCAGTTCTTC. Translating it yields CASSASGLAFDNEQFF.

This chain links TRBV20-1 with TRBJ2-5; a possible D gene is TRBD2 (5 bases). The CDR3 has 11 residues. From germline, CDR1 is DFQATT and CDR2 SNEGSKA (reference sequence). Trimming cost V 5 bases and J 9 bases, with 13 bases left between them. CDR3 coding DNA: TGCAGTGCTCCATTCGGAGGAGCCCAGTACTTC. Translated, it gives CSAPFGGAQYF.

The chain couples TRBV23-1 to TRBJ1-5; tentative D call: TRBD1 (5 bases). TRBV23-1 is annotated as an ORF whose role is uncertain. This CDR3 contains 22 residues. Trimming took off 4 bases at V and 0 bases at J, with 31 bases between the two ends. Written as DNA, the CDR3 is TGCGCCAGCAGTCCCAACCTATCAGGTCGAGGTGACCCCGGGGGTAGCAATCAGCCCCAGCATTTT. Encoded protein: CASSPNLSGRGDPGGSNQPQHF.

The chain carries TRBV5-1 and TRBJ2-1; 8 nucleotides align to TRBD2. The CDR3 loop spans 16 amino acids. Germline V gene sequence: CDR1 SGHRS, CDR2 YFSETQ. With 0 bases clipped from V and 5 bases from J, the junction kept 7 bases outside the gene matches. The CDR3 coding sequence is TGCGCCAGCAGCTTGGCTACGGGAGGGCAAGACAATGAGCAGTTCTTC. Residues: CASSLATGGQDNEQFF.

V is TRBV11-2 and J is TRBJ2-7; a possible D gene is TRBD2 (5 bases). The V end lost 4 bases, the J end lost 6 bases, and 10 bases lay between the germline ends. The CDR3 consists of 12 residues. Germline CDR1 reads SGHAT; CDR2 reads FQNNGV. DNA of the CDR3: TGTGCCAGCAGCTCAGGACTTGTCGAGCAGTACGTC. Its translation: CASSSGLVEQYV.

Only a few counts were recorded for this clone. The chain carries TRBV11-2 and TRBJ1-5, with D unresolved. V was clipped by 3 bases and J by 3 bases, with 6 bases between them. The V gene's germline CDR1 is SGHAT and CDR2 FQNNGV. The CDR3 runs 13 residues. DNA for the CDR3: TGTGCCAGCAGCTTTAGTGACAATCAGCCCCAGCATTTT. As protein: CASSFSDNQPQHF.